This TCR beta chain was retrieved from a study of shared clonotypes between healthy human individuals. Study-wide context: The study used three CD4 naive, three CD4 memory, two CD8 naive and one CD8 memory plate per donor. Study-level points and caveats: Few donors restricted represented genetic and exposure-history diversity. An effect of sequencing depth on clonotype sharing among donors was expected.

Per germline, CDR1 ENHRY and CDR2 SYGVKD. V lost 10 bases and J lost 8; bases outside the gene matches: 11. CDR3 length: 14 residues. Cells designated naive CD8 were CD45RO-negative and were positively selected for CCR7, with terminally differentiated effector memory CD45RA+ cells excluded. There were only Caucasian adults among the donors, and all lived in Nashville, Tennessee. Method: immunoSEQ multiplex PCR; TCRdb's copy keeps in-frame clones and lacks some. The sample includes over 750,000 clones, 90% to 98% seen only once; the top ten take around 0.25%. On this clone itself: Its target is unknown.

Sequenced: naive CD8+ T cells sorted from blood. The rearrangement links TRBV10-3 to TRBJ2-2; 9 nucleotides align to TRBD1. This TCR came from a man aged 30 to 45 in good health. The CDR3 loop is CATTPGTGPGELFF. In DNA, the CDR3 is TGTGCCACCACGCCCGGGACAGGGCCAGGGGAGCTGTTTTTT.